This TCR beta chain was recovered during a study of shared clonotypes between healthy human individuals. In the study overall: A donor's plate count was three for CD4 naive and three for CD4 memory; CD8 naive had two and CD8 memory one.

The table came from immunoSEQ multiplex PCR; TCRdb's copy has only in-frame clones and leaves some out. Of fewer than 1.6 million clones listed, 98% to 99% were seen once; the top ten hold roughly 0.35%. The CDR3 loop spans 17 amino acids. Germline CDR1 and CDR2: SGDLS and YYNGEE. With 3 bases clipped from V and 6 bases from J, the junction kept 16 bases outside the gene matches. The sample was naive CD4+ T cells sorted from blood. Subset denoted: CD45RA+ positively selected. This chain joins TRBV9 and TRBJ1-1, with 8 bases matching TRBD1. The receptor was derived from a man aged 30 to 39 in good health. The CDR3, as DNA: TGTGCCAGCAGCGCGCCCCCGGACAGGGTTTGGGGAGCTGAAGCTTTCTTT. It specifies CASSAPPDRVWGAEAFF.